This TCR beta chain was obtained from a study of blood T cells in healthy people across ages. PCR was performed a second time for about 7 to 12 cycles using a sample-barcoded 5' primer and a J-beta primer mix. Each cDNA molecule received a tag from a template-switch adaptor that had 12 random nucleotides. MiXCR, run by TCRdb on the 5' RACE reads, gives a single entry per CDR3 protein. The sample lists 1.5 million to 2 million distinct CDR3 sequences, about 30% seen once, with around 7.7% in the top ten. There are many counts of this clonotype. Looked up from germline, CDR1 is DFQATT and CDR2 is SNEGSKA (reference sequence). This CDR3 region has 15 residues. V shed 6 bases and J shed 4 bases, with 21 bases lying between them.

The TCR sequence derives from a woman aged 25 to 39 in good health. Sequenced input: blood. This chain links TRBV20-1 with TRBJ1-2, with a possible D match to TRBD1 (6 bases). CDR3 sequence reads: CSALTRTGPSYGYTF. CDR3 in DNA: TGCAGTGCCCTAACCAGAACAGGGCCTTCCTATGGCTACACCTTC.